These 31 T cell receptor beta chains originate from one sample sequenced in a study of blood T cell repertoires in COVID-19. Data came from immunoSEQ multiplex PCR; TCRdb stores just in-frame clones and leaves some out. Seen here are about 61,000 clones, approximately 90% observed once, and the top ten hold 3.5% to 4%. Sequencing was done on a sample of peripheral blood. The receptor source for this set is a human donor in a cohort sampled during active COVID-19.

The rearrangement uses TRBV5-1 and TRBJ1-4; 7 positions agree with TRBD1. The trim removed 3 bases at V and 3 bases at J, leaving 5 bases unmatched. This CDR3 is 15 amino acids long. Germline loops: CDR1 SGHRS, CDR2 YFSETQ. CDR3 in DNA: TGCGCCAGCAGCTCCACAGGGGCGCCTAATGAAAAACTGTTTTTT. Translating gives CASSSTGAPNEKLFF.

V is TRBV27 and J is TRBJ1-1, with 7 bases that match TRBD1. Germline-derived CDR1 and CDR2 are MNHEY and SMNVEV (reference sequence). The CDR3 has 13 amino acids. Germline trimming cut 4 bases from V and 1 base from J; bases unmatched to any gene: 0. CDR3 region: CASSWDRNTEAFF. In DNA, the CDR3 is TGTGCCAGCAGTTGGGACAGGAACACTGAAGCTTTCTTT.

The rearrangement uses TRBV18 and TRBJ1-2; D is perhaps TRBD1 (5 bases). CDR1 is KGHSH and CDR2 is LQKENI in the germline V gene. The CDR3 is made up of 15 amino acids. The V end was cut by 3 bases, the J end by 4 bases, with 15 bases between. The CDR3 is CASSPRLTGSYGYTF. For the CDR3, the DNA is TGTGCCAGCTCACCTAGACTCACAGGCTCCTATGGCTACACCTTC.

This chain uses TRBV7-2 with TRBJ2-1; 7 nucleotides line up with TRBD1. Germline-derived CDR1 and CDR2 are SGHTA and FQGNSA. The V and J ends lost 6 bases and 4 bases, in that order; junction bases with no gene match: 9. The CDR3 contains 15 residues. The CDR3 spells CASSGDSAYYNEQFF. The CDR3 region has the DNA TGTGCCAGCAGTGGGGACAGCGCCTATTACAATGAGCAGTTCTTC. Complete variable domain (other parts from reference TRBV7-2 and TRBJ2-1): GAGVSQSPSNKVTEKGKDVELRCDPISGHTALYWYRQSLGQGLEFLIYFQGNSAPDKSGLPSDRFSAERTGGSVSTLTIQRTQQEDSAVYLCASSGDSAYYNEQFFGPGTRLTVL.

This chain joins TRBV10-3 and TRBJ2-3, with a tentative D call TRBD2 (6 bases). V was pared by 6 bases and J by 2 bases, with 6 bases between. This CDR3 is 12 amino acids long. Germline values: CDR1 ENHRY, CDR2 SYGVKD. For the CDR3, the DNA is TGTGCCATCAGGCGGGACACAGATACGCAGTATTTT. Amino acid sequence: CAIRRDTDTQYF.

This clone was detected once. Here the CDR3 reads CASSHGQSYEQYF. CDR3 DNA: TGTGCCAGTTCCCATGGACAGAGCTACGAGCAGTACTTC. The chain couples TRBV25-1 to TRBJ2-7; TRBD1 is a possible D gene (6 bases). The CDR3 contains 13 residues. Deletions cut 9 bases from V and 3 bases from J, with 15 bases between. Per germline, CDR1 MGHDK and CDR2 SYGVNS.

This clone was counted a single time. The chain carries TRBV9 and TRBJ1-2; no firm D call. This CDR3 spans 12 amino acids. Trimming left V 4 bases short and J 7 bases short, with 11 bases between. Germline assignment: CDR1 SGDLS and CDR2 YYNGEE. The CDR3 loop is CASSQEGGGYTF. For the CDR3, the DNA is TGTGCCAGCAGCCAGGAGGGCGGTGGCTACACCTTC.

CDR3 sequence (DNA): TGCGCCAGCAGTGATCCCGGACAAGAGGAGACCCAGTACTTC. Translation: CASSDPGQEETQYF. The rearrangement uses TRBV10-1 and TRBJ2-5; a possible D gene is TRBD1 (5 bases). CDR1 and CDR2 (germline): WNHNN, SYGVQD (reference sequence). The length of the CDR3 is 14 residues. V lost 3 bases and J 5 bases, leaving 13 bases between the germline ends.

V and J are TRBV20-1 and TRBJ1-5; no reliable D call. Germline CDR1 DFQATT, CDR2 SNEGSKA (reference sequence). V was trimmed by 5 bases and J by 5 bases, leaving 7 bases between them. This CDR3 is built from 11 residues. This CDR3 reads CSASADQPQHF. The CDR3 DNA sequence: TGCAGTGCTTCTGCGGATCAGCCCCAGCATTTT.

The chain has TRBV2 and TRBJ2-1, with D uncertain. Trimming took 5 bases from V and 8 from J, leaving 7 bases between them. Germline V gene data show CDR1 as SNHLY and CDR2 as FYNNEI. The CDR3 covers 11 residues. The CDR3 spells CASSIRDEQFF. The CDR3 DNA follows: TGTGCCAGCAGTATCCGGGATGAGCAGTTCTTC.

V is TRBV27 and J is TRBJ2-2; D may be TRBD1 (6 bases). The germline V and J ends were trimmed by 2 bases and 4 bases, with 14 bases remaining between them. The CDR3 covers 16 residues. Per germline, CDR1 MNHEY and CDR2 SMNVEV (reference sequence). The CDR3 DNA follows: TGTGCCAGCAGTTTAATTGGGGGCTTGGGCACCGGGGAGCTGTTTTTT. It encodes CASSLIGGLGTGELFF.

Only one count was recorded for this clone. V and J are TRBV5-5 and TRBJ2-5, with D possibly matching TRBD2 (6 bases). The CDR3 is 14 residues long. V lost 4 bases to trimming and J lost 2 bases, with 12 bases between them. CDR1 SGHKS and CDR2 YYEKEE come from the germline V gene (reference sequence). This CDR3 reads CASSRGTAQETQYF. The DNA of the CDR3 is TGTGCCAGCAGCCGCGGGACGGCACAAGAGACCCAGTACTTC.

The chain couples TRBV6-1 to TRBJ1-2; 11 nucleotides line up with TRBD1. Germline assignment: CDR1 MNHNS and CDR2 SASEGT. The length of the CDR3 is 15 residues. V lost 2 bases, J lost 4 bases, and 3 bases stayed unmatched. In DNA form, the CDR3 reads TGTGCCAGCAGTGAAACCGGGACAGGGGGCTATGGCTACACCTTC. Residues: CASSETGTGGYGYTF.

DNA for the CDR3: TGTGCCAGCAGTTTTCAGACTGGCGAGCAGTACTTC. Amino acid sequence: CASSFQTGEQYF. The chain recombines TRBV28 with TRBJ2-7; D ambiguous. Germline CDR1 MDHEN, CDR2 SYDVKM. CDR3 length: 12 amino acids. Trimming took 3 bases from V and 6 from J, leaving 9 bases between them.

The chain joins TRBV6-5 to TRBJ2-7; 8 bases align to TRBD1. The CDR3 is 13 residues long. Germline CDR1 is MNHEY and CDR2 is SVGAGI. With 6 bases clipped from V and 6 bases from J, the junction kept 7 bases outside the gene matches. The CDR3 DNA reads as TGTGCCAGCAGGCCTGGGACAGGCCCCGAGCAGTACTTC. It encodes CASRPGTGPEQYF.

This chain connects TRBV7-9 to TRBJ2-7; D might be TRBD1 (5 bases). Germline assignment: CDR1 SEHNR and CDR2 FQNEAQ (reference sequence). The CDR3 is made up of 14 amino acids. V lost 5 bases, J lost 1 base, and 12 bases lay in between. The CDR3 sequence is CASSGKQVSYEQYF. In nucleotides, the CDR3 is TGTGCCAGCAGCGGAAAACAGGTTTCCTACGAGCAGTACTTC.

The rearrangement links TRBV19 to TRBJ2-5; 7 bases are a match to TRBD1. V trimming: 2 bases; J trimming: 0 bases; junction bases outside the gene matches: 3. There are 15 residues in the CDR3. Germline V gene lookup returns CDR1 LNHDA and CDR2 SQIVND (reference sequence). The CDR3 loop is CASSIWTGDQETQYF. The CDR3, as DNA: TGTGCCAGTAGTATATGGACAGGCGACCAAGAGACCCAGTACTTC. The variable domain in full, completed from reference TRBV19 and TRBJ2-5, reads DGGITQSPKYLFRKEGQNVTLSCEQNLNHDAMYWYRQDPGQGLRLIYYSQIVNDFQKGDIAEGYSVSREKKESFPLTVTSAQKNPTAFYLCASSIWTGDQETQYFGPGTRLLVL.

The rearrangement uses TRBV7-9 and TRBJ1-1; 7 nucleotides line up with TRBD1. With 1 base clipped from V and 3 bases from J, the junction kept 11 bases outside the gene matches. The CDR3 consists of 17 residues. Germline CDR1 is SEHNR and CDR2 is FQNEAQ (reference sequence). The CDR3 DNA reads TGTGCCAGCAGCTTAGGGGTAGGGGGCGGTGGGTACACTGAAGCTTTCTTT. This sequence encodes CASSLGVGGGGYTEAFF.

The rearrangement uses TRBV5-8 and TRBJ1-1; D may be TRBD1 (6 bases). The germline V gene has CDR1 SGHTS and CDR2 YDEGEE. The CDR3 has 14 residues. The germline V and J ends were trimmed by 2 bases and 6 bases, with 14 bases remaining between them. This CDR3 reads CASSFRGNRAEAFF. CDR3 sequence (DNA): TGTGCCAGCAGCTTTAGGGGGAATCGTGCTGAAGCTTTCTTT. Together with reference TRBV5-8 and TRBJ1-1, the CDR3 gives the full variable domain: EAGVTQSPTHLIKTRGQQATLRCSPISGHTSVYWYQQALGLGLQFLLWYDEGEERNRGNFPPRFSGRQFPNYSSELNVNALELEDSALYLCASSFRGNRAEAFFGQGTRLTVV.

V gene TRBV4-3 combines with J gene TRBJ2-6, with D possibly TRBD2 on 5 matching bases. CDR1 and CDR2 (germline): LGHNA, YSLEER. The ends were cut back, 4 bases at V and 1 base at J, with 8 bases in the middle. The CDR3 totals 15 residues. The DNA for the CDR3 is TGCGCCAGCAGCCTAGGACTTTCTGGGGCCAACGTCCTGACTTTC. Encoded protein: CASSLGLSGANVLTF.

The CDR3 sequence is CASRQGVGSGANVLTF. DNA for the CDR3: TGCGCCAGCAGACAGGGGGTGGGCTCTGGGGCCAACGTCCTGACTTTC. This chain uses TRBV10-2 with TRBJ2-6; 8 bases align to TRBD1. The CDR3 sequence is 16 residues long. V lost 6 bases, J lost 0 bases, and 4 bases stayed unmatched. CDR1 and CDR2 from the germline V gene are WSHSY and SAAADI.

V usage is TRBV10-3 and J usage is TRBJ2-7, with D possibly matching TRBD2 (6 bases). CDR3 length: 16 residues. The V end was cut by 2 bases, the J end by 4 bases, with 18 bases between. Germline CDR1 and CDR2: ENHRY and SYGVKD. DNA of the CDR3: TGTGCCATCAGTGAGGCCGGGGGTCAGGGTGCATACGAGCAGTACGTC. It encodes CAISEAGGQGAYEQYV.

This clone came up a few times. This CDR3 is CASSQNSGPANYEQYF. Here the CDR3 DNA reads TGTGCCAGCAGCCAAAATAGCGGGCCCGCGAACTACGAGCAGTACTTC. The chain carries TRBV4-2 and TRBJ2-7; the match to TRBD2 covers 7 bases. The germline gives CDR1 LGHNA, CDR2 YNFKEQ. V gave up 2 bases and J gave up 3 bases; unmatched junction bases: 10. The CDR3 consists of 16 residues.

V and J are TRBV5-6 and TRBJ1-4, with D possibly being TRBD1 (5 bases). The CDR3 is 13 amino acids. Germline assignment: CDR1 SGHDT and CDR2 YYEEEE. The V end was cut by 2 bases, the J end by 8 bases, with 10 bases between. The CDR3 loop is CASSLGTLEKLFF. The CDR3, as DNA: TGTGCCAGCAGCTTAGGGACTTTAGAAAAACTGTTTTTT.

DNA of the CDR3: TGTGCCAGCAGCCTAGGACTAGCGGGAGTCGGCGGGGAGCTGTTTTTT. Translation: CASSLGLAGVGGELFF. V gene TRBV5-6 combines with J gene TRBJ2-2, with 13 bases matching TRBD2. Trimming cost V 4 bases and J 7 bases; bases outside gene matches: 7. Germline CDR1 and CDR2: SGHDT and YYEEEE. CDR3 length equals 16 residues.

The rearrangement links TRBV5-1 to TRBJ2-7, with D perhaps matching TRBD2 (7 bases). The CDR3 is 14 amino acids. Trimming removed 3 bases from V and 2 bases from J, with 12 bases in between. Germline-derived CDR1 and CDR2 are SGHRS and YFSETQ. This CDR3 is CASSSGGAAYEQYF. The DNA for the CDR3 is TGCGCCAGCAGCTCTGGGGGGGCCGCCTACGAGCAGTACTTC.

V is TRBV9 and J is TRBJ2-2; 8 bases agree with TRBD1. The germline CDR1 and CDR2 sequences are SGDLS and YYNGEE. V lost 4 bases to trimming and J lost 4 bases; unmatched junction nucleotides: 6. This CDR3 spans 15 amino acids. The CDR3 DNA reads TGTGCCAGCAGCTCGACAGGGGTATTCACCGGGGAGCTGTTTTTT. Translated: CASSSTGVFTGELFF.

CDR3 sequence (DNA): TGTGCCAGCAGTTTATCAGTTCCCGAACGATGGACAGGGGGCTATGGCTACACCTTC. This sequence encodes CASSLSVPERWTGGYGYTF. This sequence joins TRBV27 and TRBJ1-2; 10 nucleotides align to TRBD1. Germline CDR1 is MNHEY and CDR2 is SMNVEV (reference sequence). Trimming removed 0 bases from V and 4 bases from J; junction bases left unmatched: 14. CDR3 size: 19 residues.

The chain employs TRBV4-3 and TRBJ1-4; possible D gene TRBD1, 6 bases. Germline lookup yields CDR1 LGHNA and CDR2 YSLEER. CDR3 length: 15 amino acids. The germline V and J ends were trimmed by 1 base and 8 bases, with 14 bases remaining between them. The CDR3 loop is CASSQVRQVGEKLFF. In DNA form, the CDR3 reads TGCGCCAGCAGCCAAGTTAGACAGGTGGGAGAAAAACTGTTTTTT.

The genes are TRBV9 and TRBJ2-1, with D possibly matching TRBD2 (5 bases). CDR3 size: 16 residues. Germline V gene data show CDR1 as SGDLS and CDR2 as YYNGEE. V was clipped by 0 bases and J by 0 bases, with 10 bases between them. CDR3 DNA: TGTGCCAGCAGCGTAGTCGGTGGAGGCTCCTACAATGAGCAGTTCTTC. Residues: CASSVVGGGSYNEQFF.

This clone appeared a few times. The rearrangement uses TRBV27 and TRBJ2-7; 7 bases are a match to TRBD1. Germline values: CDR1 MNHEY, CDR2 SMNVEV (reference sequence). V shed 5 bases, J shed 1 base, and the junction held 5 bases outside the gene matches. The CDR3 contains 14 residues. In nucleotides, the CDR3 is TGTGCCAGCAGTGGGGACAGTCTTTCCTACGAGCAGTACTTC. As protein: CASSGDSLSYEQYF.